The next 32 T cell receptor beta chains were all read from a single sample in a study of CD8 T cells in ankylosing spondylitis (dated by TCRdb to 2016 to 2017). Results the study describes overall, beyond this receptor: A TCR beta motif made up of several highly homologous amino acid variants appeared to be characteristic of blood from ankylosing spondylitis patients.

No antigens are known for them. Receptor libraries were prepared by 5' RACE. TCRdb lists the instrument as Illumina HiSeq 2500. TCRdb cleaned the public reads at Q25 with fastp, built clones with MiXCR and kept in-frame beta chains. CDR3 protein sequences are deduplicated, and each keeps its most common genes and DNA. This sample comprises under 950,000 distinct CDR3 sequences, 15% to 20% of them detected only once. Around 19% of the sample lies in the top ten. Input material: blood, either unsorted or a sorted T cell fraction (not recorded which). Receptors were obtained from a male donor with ankylosing spondylitis.

V is TRBV29-1 and J is TRBJ2-1; 13 nucleotides match TRBD2. This CDR3 region has 16 residues. V lost 6 bases to trimming and J lost 3 bases; unmatched junction nucleotides: 8. Per the germline V gene, CDR1 is SQVTM and CDR2 is ANQGSEA. The DNA of the CDR3 is TGCAGCGTGGGACTAGCGGGACGCGCCCACTACAATGAGCAGTTCTTC. Amino acid sequence: CSVGLAGRAHYNEQFF.

The rearrangement uses TRBV7-9 and TRBJ2-7; 7 bases map to TRBD1. J gave up 6 bases and V 5 bases, and 16 bases lay outside the gene matches. The germline CDR1 and CDR2 sequences are SEHNR and FQNEAQ (reference sequence). CDR3 length equals 16 residues. The CDR3 is CASSPDRPRGFAEQYF. The CDR3 DNA reads TGTGCCAGCAGCCCCGACCGACCCAGGGGGTTCGCCGAGCAGTACTTC.

This clonotype has ten or more counts. V and J are TRBV6-4 and TRBJ2-1; 14 positions match TRBD2. The CDR3 length is 16 residues. CDR1 and CDR2 from the germline V gene are MRHNA and SNTAGT. The V segment lost 0 bases and the J segment 6 bases; nucleotides outside the gene matches: 1. CDR3: CASSDSTSGGANEQFF. CDR3 in DNA: TGTGCCAGCAGTGACTCGACTAGCGGGGGGGCCAATGAGCAGTTCTTC.

This chain links TRBV25-1 with TRBJ2-7; TRBD2 is a possible D gene (6 bases). Germline CDR1 is MGHDK and CDR2 is SYGVNS. This CDR3 comprises 13 residues. Trimming pared 8 bases from V and 1 base from J, leaving 12 bases between. The CDR3 coding sequence is TGTGCCAGCGCCCCGGGAGAGTCCTACGAGCAGTACTTC. Its translation: CASAPGESYEQYF.

This clonotype was seen a few times. This sequence joins TRBV15 and TRBJ2-1; 7 bases match TRBD2. The germline V gene encodes CDR1 LNHNV and CDR2 YYDKDF (reference sequence). The trim removed 5 bases at V and 8 bases at J, leaving 3 bases unmatched. This CDR3 region has 12 residues. The CDR3 sequence: CATSGSGDEQFF. CDR3 nucleotides: TGTGCCACCAGCGGCAGCGGGGATGAGCAGTTCTTC.

V and J are TRBV7-6 and TRBJ2-1; 9 bases line up with TRBD2. Trimming took 1 base from V and 6 from J; bases not matched to a gene: 10. In germline, CDR1 is SGHVS, CDR2 FNYEAQ. This CDR3 spans 17 amino acids. As DNA, the CDR3 is TGTGCCAGCAGCTTAGATTATAGCGGGGGAGGACCCAATGAGCAGTTCTTC. Protein: CASSLDYSGGGPNEQFF.

In its sample, this clonotype was seen many times. Germline is not matched at one junction end, which may reflect a read error. The chain links TRBV27 to TRBJ2-7; 9 bases map to TRBD1. The CDR3 runs 15 residues. Per germline, CDR1 MNHEY and CDR2 SMNVEV (reference sequence). CDR3 coding DNA: TGCGCCAGCAGCTCCACCGGGACAGGGTCCTACGAGCAGTACTTC. Translated: CASSSTGTGSYEQYF.

The V gene is TRBV12-3 or TRBV12-4, the J gene TRBJ2-1, with 9 bases aligning to TRBD2. The junction had 9 bases not matched to a gene; V was cut back by 7 bases and J by 5 bases. This CDR3 is built from 15 residues. Here the CDR3 reads CASTLGLAGNNEQFF. The DNA for the CDR3 is TGTGCCAGCACCCTTGGGCTAGCGGGGAACAATGAGCAGTTCTTC.

J is TRBJ2-1 and V is TRBV7-6; no definite D call. The CDR3 is 14 residues long. Trimming took 5 bases from V and 8 from J, leaving 16 bases between them. From germline, CDR1 is SGHVS and CDR2 FNYEAQ. CDR3 protein: CASSTQTNSHEQFF. The CDR3, as DNA: TGTGCCAGCAGCACCCAGACAAACTCCCATGAGCAGTTCTTC.

This clonotype was found many times. The J gene is TRBJ2-5, the V gene TRBV12-3 or TRBV12-4, with TRBD2 as a possible D gene (6 bases). The V end was cut by 4 bases, the J end by 2 bases, with 14 bases between. This CDR3 has 15 amino acids. The CDR3 DNA is TGTGCCAGCAGTTCACAGTCGGGAGCGCAAGAGACCCAGTACTTC. It specifies CASSSQSGAQETQYF.

In its sample, this clonotype was seen a few times. V is TRBV20-1 and J is TRBJ2-3, with TRBD2 identical over 14 bases. CDR1 is DFQATT, CDR2 SNEGSKA, per germline (reference sequence). The CDR3 totals 17 residues. V trimming: 1 base; J trimming: 1 base; junction bases outside the gene matches: 4. CDR3 coding DNA: TGCAGTGCTAGAGGACTAGCGGGGGGGCCGGGCACAGATACGCAGTATTTT. Protein product: CSARGLAGGPGTDTQYF.

This clonotype has a handful of counts. V is TRBV9 and J is TRBJ2-3, with D unresolved. The V end lost 0 bases, the J end lost 2 bases, and 7 bases lay between the germline ends. The CDR3 is made up of 14 amino acids. Germline assignment: CDR1 SGDLS and CDR2 YYNGEE. The CDR3 protein is CASSVDSATDTQYF. The CDR3 DNA reads as TGTGCCAGCAGCGTAGACAGCGCCACAGATACGCAGTATTTT.

This clonotype was seen a few times. The chain combines TRBV20-1 with TRBJ2-7; D possibly corresponds to TRBD1 (6 bases). Germline assignment: CDR1 DFQATT and CDR2 SNEGSKA (reference sequence). V lost 3 bases, J lost 6 bases, and 18 bases lay in between. This CDR3 has 14 amino acids. The CDR3 nucleotides read TGCAGTGCTAGGGTCGGACAGCGAGGGACCGAGCAGTACTTC. It specifies CSARVGQRGTEQYF.

This clonotype was seen only a few times. The genes are TRBV11-2 and TRBJ1-1, with D perhaps matching TRBD1 (6 bases). The CDR3 spans 15 residues. Trimming shortened V by 5 bases and J by 1 base, and 14 bases separated the two germline ends. Germline V gene data show CDR1 as SGHAT and CDR2 as FQNNGV. The CDR3 region is CASSLSGHSNTEAFF. The CDR3 DNA is TGTGCCAGCAGCCTATCGGGACATTCGAACACTGAAGCTTTCTTT.

The chain employs TRBV3-1 and TRBJ1-1; D remains ambiguous. This CDR3 contains 13 residues. The V end lost 2 bases, the J end lost 4 bases, and 8 bases lay between the germline ends. CDR1 is LGHDT and CDR2 is YNNKEL in the germline V gene (reference sequence). The CDR3 sequence is CASSQISSTEAFF. The CDR3 DNA reads as TGTGCCAGCAGCCAAATCTCCAGCACTGAAGCTTTCTTT.

This clonotype appeared a few times. The chain recombines TRBV11-3 with TRBJ2-3; 11 nucleotides match TRBD2. CDR1 is SGHNT and CDR2 is YENEEA in the germline V gene. The V segment lost 1 base and the J segment 5 bases; nucleotides outside the gene matches: 5. This CDR3 spans 16 amino acids. The CDR3 coding sequence is TGTGCCAGCAGCTTAGGAATAGCGGGGGGGCGAGATACGCAGTATTTT. This codes for CASSLGIAGGRDTQYF. Full variable domain (rest looked up from reference TRBV11-3 and TRBJ2-3): EAGVVQSPRYKIIEKKQPVAFWCNPISGHNTLYWYLQNLGQGPELLIRYENEEAVDDSQLPKDRFSAERLKGVDSTLKIQPAELGDSAVYLCASSLGIAGGRDTQYFGPGTRLTVL.

The rearrangement uses TRBV4-2 and TRBJ1-2, with a tentative D call TRBD1 (5 bases). The CDR3 consists of 13 residues. CDR1 is LGHNA, CDR2 YNFKEQ, per germline. V gave up 0 bases and J gave up 8 bases, with 10 bases separating them. The CDR3 DNA reads as TGTGCCAGCAGCCAAGAGTTCCAGGGCGGCTACACCTTC. Protein: CASSQEFQGGYTF.

This clonotype was seen only a few times. CDR3 in amino acids: CASNTEQGAAFF. The CDR3 DNA follows: TGTGCCAGCAATACGGAACAGGGCGCAGCTTTCTTT. The J gene is TRBJ1-1, the V gene TRBV12-3 or TRBV12-4, with D possibly being TRBD1 (6 bases). With 7 bases removed from V and 10 bases from J, the gap between germline ends came to 16 bases. The CDR3 spans 12 residues.

The chain recombines TRBV7-9 with TRBJ1-6, with unresolved D. The length of the CDR3 is 13 residues. With 4 bases removed from V and 2 bases from J, the gap between germline ends came to 3 bases. Germline CDR1 is SEHNR and CDR2 is FQNEAQ (reference sequence). CDR3 amino acids: CASSSTYNSPLHF. In DNA form, the CDR3 reads TGTGCCAGCAGCTCAACCTATAATTCACCCCTCCACTTT.

This chain links TRBV7-3 with TRBJ2-3, with 7 bases matching TRBD2. This CDR3 spans 15 amino acids. CDR1 SGHTA and CDR2 FQGTGA come from the germline V gene. The V segment lost 8 bases and the J segment 0 bases; nucleotides outside the gene matches: 8. The CDR3 is CASAKGTKSTDTQYF. CDR3 bases: TGTGCCAGCGCCAAGGGGACTAAGAGCACAGATACGCAGTATTTT.

The V call is TRBV6-1, the J call TRBJ2-5; D perhaps matches TRBD2 (7 bases). The germline CDR1 and CDR2 sequences are MNHNS and SASEGT. Trimming cost V 6 bases and J 4 bases, with 15 bases left between them. The CDR3 length is 14 residues. The CDR3 is CASSHREGGETQYF. The CDR3 DNA is TGTGCCAGCAGCCACAGGGAGGGAGGAGAGACCCAGTACTTC.

This clonotype showed up just a few times. The rearrangement links TRBV20-1 to TRBJ1-4; unclear D gene. This CDR3 has 15 residues. V lost 3 bases, J lost 3 bases, and 14 bases lay in between. Per germline, CDR1 DFQATT and CDR2 SNEGSKA (reference sequence). The CDR3 DNA sequence: TGCAGTGCTAGGGGGTTCGGGCTAGCTAATGAAAAACTGTTTTTT. Residues: CSARGFGLANEKLFF.

This clonotype came up a few times. The V gene is TRBV7-2, the J gene TRBJ2-1; 12 bases map to TRBD2. Trimming cost V 5 bases and J 5 bases; bases outside gene matches: 10. Germline V gene sequence: CDR1 SGHTA, CDR2 FQGNSA. The CDR3 consists of 17 residues. CDR3 bases: TGTGCCAGCAGCCTCCATCAGGGACTAGCGGGTAACAATGAGCAGTTCTTC. This codes for CASSLHQGLAGNNEQFF. Combining the CDR3 with reference TRBV7-2 and TRBJ2-1 gives the whole variable domain GAGVSQSPSNKVTEKGKDVELRCDPISGHTALYWYRQSLGQGLEFLIYFQGNSAPDKSGLPSDRFSAERTGGSVSTLTIQRTQQEDSAVYLCASSLHQGLAGNNEQFFGPGTRLTVL.

The chain links TRBV12-3 or TRBV12-4 to TRBJ1-5, with 7 bases identical to TRBD1. Unmatched junction bases numbered 9, after V lost 4 bases and J lost 0 bases. The CDR3 covers 17 residues. The CDR3 nucleotides read TGTGCCAGCAGTTCCAACAGGGGACCAAATAGCAATCAGCCCCAGCATTTT. Its protein is CASSSNRGPNSNQPQHF.

The chain uses TRBV12-3 or TRBV12-4 and TRBJ1-5, with TRBD1 as a possible D gene (6 bases). This CDR3 has 15 amino acids. Trimming pared 1 base from V and 6 bases from J, leaving 13 bases between. The CDR3 here is CASSLVGGEGQPQHF. The CDR3 region has the DNA TGTGCCAGCAGTTTAGTCGGGGGCGAGGGTCAGCCCCAGCATTTT.

The chain combines TRBV12-3 or TRBV12-4 with TRBJ1-5; D gene uncertain. The V end was cut by 3 bases, the J end by 1 base, with 7 bases between. CDR3 length: 14 amino acids. Written as DNA, the CDR3 is TGTGCCAGCAGTTTTTGGTCGAGCAATCAGCCCCAGCATTTT. It encodes CASSFWSSNQPQHF.

This clonotype was seen a single time. The chain has TRBV28 and TRBJ1-1, with D uncertain. Trimming removed 1 base at V and 2 bases at J, with 8 bases between. CDR1 is MDHEN and CDR2 is SYDVKM in the germline V gene. The CDR3 covers 14 residues. The CDR3 sequence is CASSLLSENTEAFF. CDR3 in DNA: TGTGCCAGCAGTTTATTGTCCGAAAACACTGAAGCTTTCTTT.

The chain uses TRBV20-1 and TRBJ2-1, with 9 bases that match TRBD2. Germline trimming cut 0 bases from V and 7 bases from J; bases unmatched to any gene: 4. The CDR3 sequence is 14 residues long. From germline, CDR1 is DFQATT and CDR2 SNEGSKA (reference sequence). CDR3 DNA sequence: TGCAGTGCTAGAGACATAGCGGGAGTGAATGAGCAGTTCTTC. Protein sequence: CSARDIAGVNEQFF.

The chain is built from TRBV11-2 and TRBJ2-1, with 8 bases matching TRBD1. The CDR3 has 18 amino acids. Germline assignment: CDR1 SGHAT and CDR2 FQNNGV. Unmatched junction bases numbered 16, after V lost 4 bases and J lost 5 bases. The chain's CDR3 is CASSSRTGLGEAHNEQFF. The CDR3 DNA is TGTGCCAGCAGCTCCCGGACAGGGCTAGGGGAGGCTCACAATGAGCAGTTCTTC.

This clonotype was found a few times. The chain carries TRBV5-1 and TRBJ2-7, with D perhaps given as TRBD1 or TRBD2 (5 bases each). V was pared by 2 bases and J by 4 bases, with 13 bases between. Germline V lookup: CDR1 SGHRS, CDR2 YFSETQ. The CDR3 extends over 14 amino acids. CDR3 sequence reads: CASSFGDPPYEQYF. Written as DNA, the CDR3 is TGCGCCAGCAGCTTTGGGGACCCTCCATACGAGCAGTACTTC. Full variable domain (remainder filled in from reference TRBV5-1 and TRBJ2-7): KAGVTQTPRYLIKTRGQQVTLSCSPISGHRSVSWYQQTPGQGLQFLFEYFSETQRNKGNFPGRFSGRQFSNSRSEMNVSTLELGDSALYLCASSFGDPPYEQYFGPGTRLTVT.

The rearrangement uses TRBV5-1 and TRBJ2-3, with a possible D match to TRBD1 (5 bases). Trimming left V 1 base short and J 0 bases short, with 15 bases between. Germline assignment: CDR1 SGHRS and CDR2 YFSETQ. This CDR3 is built from 17 residues. CDR3 loop: CASSLLAAGSSTDTQYF. The CDR3 coding sequence is TGCGCCAGCAGCTTGTTAGCTGCAGGGTCGAGCACAGATACGCAGTATTTT.

This clonotype was observed a few times. V usage is TRBV12-3 or TRBV12-4 and J usage is TRBJ1-1, with unresolved D. This CDR3 spans 12 amino acids. The V and J ends lost 6 bases and 5 bases respectively, with 10 bases between them. CDR3 in DNA: TGTGCCAGCAGGTTCATGGGGACTGAAGCTTTCTTT. This codes for CASRFMGTEAFF.